The rows below give T cell receptor beta chains drawn from one sample of a study of T cells after yellow fever vaccination. TCRdb reanalysed the 5' RACE reads using MiXCR and keeps one entry per CDR3 protein. The sample lists tens of thousands of distinct CDR3 sequences; 7.5% to 8% were seen once. Sequenced material: CD8+ T cells sorted from PBMCs, taken on the day of the yellow fever booster vaccination. The receptors stem from a man under 40 who received the YFV17D yellow fever vaccine. The CDR3 runs from the conserved cysteine through the conserved F or W. Each record gives: V gene, D gene, clone size, J gene, CDR3 DNA, CDR3 protein. D genes are given only for firm matches. The size entry is marked missing in some rows and otherwise reads once, few, many or a size class.

TRBV7-2	TRBD2	few	TRBJ2-5	TGTGCCAGCAGCTTAGCGCCGGCTAGCGGGAGGGAAGAGACCCAGTACTTC	CASSLAPASGREETQYF
TRBV6-5	NA	few	TRBJ2-7	TGTGCCAGCAGTTACGGAGAGGAATACGAGCAGTACTTC	CASSYGEEYEQYF
TRBV27	TRBD2	few	TRBJ2-1	TGTGCCAGCAGTCCGTTAACCGGGACTAGCGGAAACAATGAGCAGTTCTTC	CASSPLTGTSGNNEQFF
TRBV6-1	NA	NA	TRBJ2-3	TGTGCCAGCAGTCAAGGGGGACGGGCGTCTAGCACAGATACGCAGTATTTT	CASSQGGRASSTDTQYF
TRBV27	NA	many	TRBJ2-1	TGTGCCAGCAGTTTAAGCAGGGAGTTCGATGAGCAGTTCTTC	CASSLSREFDEQFF
TRBV29-1	NA	NA	TRBJ2-6	TGCAGCGTTGAGGTGGCGGGGTCTGGGGCCAACGTCCTGACTTTC	CSVEVAGSGANVLTF
TRBV15	TRBD1	many	TRBJ1-1	TGTGCCACCAGCAGAGATACAGGGGTTGACACTGAAGCTTTCTTT	CATSRDTGVDTEAFF
TRBV7-9	NA	NA	TRBJ2-7	TGTGCCAGCAGCCGGGACGGAGCTTACGAGCAGTACTTC	CASSRDGAYEQYF
TRBV11-2	NA	NA	TRBJ2-1	TGTGCCAGCAGCTTTCTGCCGGATGATATCAATGAGCAGTTCTTC	CASSFLPDDINEQFF
TRBV7-8	NA	NA	TRBJ2-1	TGTGCCAGCAGCCCATTTATGGGGGCACTCTCCTACAATGAGCAGTTCTTC	CASSPFMGALSYNEQFF
TRBV25-1	NA	many	TRBJ2-7	TGTGCCAGCAGTGAATGGTTGGTAAGGGAGAGACCCGGTACGGGCGAGCAGTACTTC	CASSEWLVRERPGTGEQYF
TRBV29-1	TRBD1	few	TRBJ1-5	TGCAGCGTCAACAGGGGGCAGGGACAGCCCCAGCATTTT	CSVNRGQGQPQHF
TRBV9	TRBD2	few	TRBJ2-1	TGTGCCAGCAGCCCTGCCGGGACTATCGACAATGAGCAGTTCTTC	CASSPAGTIDNEQFF
TRBV18	NA	NA	TRBJ2-3	TGTGCCAGCTGTAATCTCGGGGGCACAGATACGCAGTATTTT	CASCNLGGTDTQYF
TRBV20-1	TRBD1	NA	TRBJ1-4	TGCAGTGCTATGAGGGACAGGGACTCGGTTGAAAAACTGTTTTTT	CSAMRDRDSVEKLFF
TRBV20-1	TRBD2	NA	TRBJ2-7	TGCAGTGCTAGGGGGACTAAAACCTACGAGCAGTACTTC	CSARGTKTYEQYF
TRBV7-6	NA	NA	TRBJ1-4	TGTGCCAGCAGTCCCCTGGGCCCTACTAATGAAAAACTGTTTTTT	CASSPLGPTNEKLFF
TRBV20-1	TRBD1	few	TRBJ2-2	TGCAGTGCGACCGGGACAGGGGTTCCGGACACCGGGGAGCTGTTTTTT	CSATGTGVPDTGELFF
TRBV6-4	NA	NA	TRBJ1-1	TGTGCCAGCTTAAGACGATGGGACACTGAAGCTTTCTTT	CASLRRWDTEAFF
TRBV11-2	TRBD2	few	TRBJ2-2	TGTGCCAGCAGCTTAGCAGCGGGATGGGGCTCCGGGGAGCTGTTTTTT	CASSLAAGWGSGELFF
TRBV5-4	NA	few	TRBJ2-1	TGTGCCAGCAGTTCCGACTTTATTTGGGATGAGCAGTTCTTC	CASSSDFIWDEQFF
TRBV6-2/TRBV6-3	TRBD2	once	TRBJ2-5	TGTGCCAGCAGTTACTTCCCCGGTGCTAGCGGGAATGAGACCCAGTACTTC	CASSYFPGASGNETQYF
TRBV25-1	TRBD2	few	TRBJ2-7	TGTGCCAGCAGTGTAACCGGGACTAGCGGGATAACCTACGAGCAGTACTTC	CASSVTGTSGITYEQYF
TRBV9	NA	few	TRBJ2-5	TGTGCCAGCAGCGTTGGCGGAGACGTGGCCCAGTACTTC	CASSVGGDVAQYF
TRBV12-3/TRBV12-4	TRBD2	many	TRBJ2-7	TGTGCCAGCGGTCCTAGCGGGAGCCCTATCGAGCAGTACTTC	CASGPSGSPIEQYF
TRBV6-1	NA	few	TRBJ2-1	TGTGCCACCAAACCGGGACATCTCTCCTACAATGAGCAGTTCTTC	CATKPGHLSYNEQFF
TRBV19	NA	NA	TRBJ2-7	TGTGCCAGTACCCCAGCGGCAACCCAGGCCCACGAGCAGTACTTC	CASTPAATQAHEQYF
TRBV10-3	NA	NA	TRBJ1-1	TGTGCCATGACGGAAGGGACGAACACTGAAGCTTTCTTT	CAMTEGTNTEAFF
TRBV6-5	NA	NA	TRBJ2-5	TGTGCCAGCAGTAACCGTGGGACACAAGAGACCCAGTACTTC	CASSNRGTQETQYF
TRBV19	TRBD1	NA	TRBJ2-7	TGTGCCACTCGAGAGACAGGGGATACCTACGAGCAGTACTTC	CATRETGDTYEQYF
TRBV6-1	NA	many	TRBJ1-2	TGTGCCAGCACCTTTCCGTGGGGCTACACCTTC	CASTFPWGYTF
TRBV29-1	TRBD1	few	TRBJ2-7	TGCAGCGGGCTGACAGGGAACTCTTACGAGCAGTACTTC	CSGLTGNSYEQYF
TRBV4-3	NA	many	TRBJ2-1	TGCGCCAGCAGCCAAGATCGGGGGCGGGAGCAGTTCTTC	CASSQDRGREQFF
TRBV25-1	NA	few	TRBJ2-1	TGTGCCAGCGGGGGACTCGCCGACTATACCTACAATGAGCAGTTCTTC	CASGGLADYTYNEQFF
TRBV4-1	NA	few	TRBJ2-1	TGCGCCAGCAGCCCTCGCCGAGGTGACAATGAGCAGTTCTTC	CASSPRRGDNEQFF
TRBV12-3/TRBV12-4	NA	few	TRBJ2-2	TGTGCCAGTTCTGTAGTTAGCACCGGGGAGCTGTTTTTT	CASSVVSTGELFF
TRBV12-3/TRBV12-4	NA	many	TRBJ2-2	TGTGCCAGCAGTTTCTCACGGGTTGGGACGAACACCGGGGAGCTGTTTTTT	CASSFSRVGTNTGELFF
TRBV7-9	NA	NA	TRBJ2-7	TGTGCCAGCAGCGTCTCAGGGTTTGGCGACGAGCAGTACTTC	CASSVSGFGDEQYF